A single sample gave rise to the 17 T cell receptor beta chains below, sequenced in a study of control samples from healthy donors and cancer patients. Profiling relied on immunoSEQ multiplex PCR, and the TCRdb table lists in-frame clones only, not all of them. Of 200,000 to 250,000 clones detected, about 94% appear once; the ten largest clones hold about 1.6%. The specimen sequenced was blood. Source of these receptors: a man aged 50 to 60 in good health.

The chain recombines TRBV5-6 with TRBJ2-2, with TRBD1 matching over 9 bases. J lost 6 bases, V lost 4 bases, and 10 bases had no gene match. Germline-derived CDR1 and CDR2 are SGHDT and YYEEEE. The CDR3 loop spans 16 amino acids. As DNA, the CDR3 is TGTGCCAGCAGCAGCTCGGGACAGGGAAACCCCGGGGAGCTGTTTTTT. This sequence encodes CASSSSGQGNPGELFF.

The gene calls are TRBV13 and TRBJ1-2, with a possible D match to TRBD1 (6 bases). Germline V gene sequence: CDR1 PRHDT, CDR2 FYEKMQ (reference sequence). Deletions cut 5 bases from V and 5 bases from J, with 9 bases between. The CDR3 is made up of 12 amino acids. CDR3 nucleotide sequence: TGTGCCAGCAGCACCGGGACATATGGCTACACCTTC. It specifies CASSTGTYGYTF.

V and J are TRBV10-3 and TRBJ2-7, with a weak D call TRBD1 (6 bases). The CDR3 has 13 amino acids. Germline values: CDR1 ENHRY, CDR2 SYGVKD. The V end lost 10 bases, the J end lost 6 bases, and 19 bases lay between the germline ends. This CDR3 is CATAGTTEGEQYF. In nucleotides, the CDR3 is TGTGCCACGGCCGGGACAACCGAGGGCGAGCAGTACTTC.

The chain employs TRBV30 and TRBJ1-1; no clear D gene. The germline CDR1 and CDR2 sequences are GTSNPN and SVGIG (reference sequence). V shed 1 base and J shed 10 bases, with 10 bases lying between them. This CDR3 is 11 amino acids long. The CDR3 DNA reads TGTGCCTGGAGTGAGGCCCGGCCAGCTTTCTTT. Translating gives CAWSEARPAFF.

This rearrangement joins TRBV9 to TRBJ2-1, with 10 bases matching TRBD2. The length of the CDR3 is 15 residues. CDR1 is SGDLS, CDR2 YYNGEE, per germline. Trimming cost V 3 bases and J 5 bases; bases outside gene matches: 5. The CDR3 spells CASSGQAGGHNEQFF. Here the CDR3 DNA reads TGTGCCAGCAGCGGGCAAGCGGGGGGGCACAATGAGCAGTTCTTC.

This clone was seen just once. CDR3 sequence reads: CATGTAGSGGNEQFF. For the CDR3, the DNA is TGTGCCACCGGAACTGCAGGGAGCGGGGGCAATGAGCAGTTCTTC. The chain links TRBV24-1 to TRBJ2-1; 8 bases match TRBD2. The CDR3 totals 15 residues. The trim removed 9 bases at V and 6 bases at J, leaving 12 bases unmatched. Germline V gene lookup returns CDR1 KGHDR and CDR2 SFDVKD.

This clone has more than one count but fewer than ten. V gene TRBV7-6 combines with J gene TRBJ2-5, with 8 bases lining up with TRBD1. With 1 base clipped from V and 4 bases from J, the junction kept 5 bases outside the gene matches. Germline CDR1 reads SGHVS; CDR2 reads FNYEAQ. This CDR3 has 15 amino acids. The CDR3 DNA follows: TGTGCCAGCAGCTTAGTTGGCCAGGGGGCAGAGACCCAGTACTTC. This sequence encodes CASSLVGQGAETQYF.

This clone was counted only a few times. This chain joins TRBV7-9 and TRBJ2-7, with TRBD1 identical over 7 bases. CDR1 is SEHNR, CDR2 FQNEAQ, per germline (reference sequence). V was pared by 4 bases and J by 8 bases, with 8 bases of the junction left unmatched. The CDR3 spans 13 residues. The CDR3 bases are TGTGCCAGCAGCTCCCGACAGGGCGGCAAGCAGTACGTC. It is translated as CASSSRQGGKQYV.

The V and J genes are TRBV5-1 and TRBJ2-1; 11 nucleotides agree with TRBD1. V dropped 3 bases and J dropped 8; count of bases not matched to a gene: 4. Germline V CDR1 and CDR2: SGHRS, YFSETQ. This CDR3 is built from 14 residues. The CDR3 protein is CASSSMGQGDEQFF. CDR3 nucleotide sequence: TGCGCCAGCAGCTCGATGGGACAGGGGGATGAGCAGTTCTTC.

The chain carries TRBV28 and TRBJ1-3, with TRBD1 as a possible D gene (5 bases). V lost 6 bases and J 5 bases, leaving 11 bases between the germline ends. The CDR3 covers 13 residues. Germline values: CDR1 MDHEN, CDR2 SYDVKM. The CDR3 loop reads CASRSGTRNTIYF. In DNA, the CDR3 is TGTGCCAGCAGGTCGGGGACCCGAAACACCATATATTTT.

The V call is TRBV18, the J call TRBJ1-1; TRBD1 agrees at 7 bases. The CDR3 contains 15 residues. Looked up from germline, CDR1 is KGHSH and CDR2 is LQKENI. V was pared by 6 bases and J by 3 bases, with 10 bases of the junction left unmatched. For the CDR3, the DNA is TGTGCCAGCTCTAGACAGGGTGTGTCATACACTGAAGCTTTCTTT. It yields the protein CASSRQGVSYTEAFF.

This clone was counted once. This chain links TRBV15 with TRBJ1-2; 9 nucleotides match TRBD1. The CDR3 is 14 amino acids. V was pared by 5 bases and J by 3 bases, with 4 bases of the junction left unmatched. Germline V gene lookup returns CDR1 LNHNV and CDR2 YYDKDF (reference sequence). The CDR3 reads CATSRDRVDYGYTF. The CDR3 DNA sequence: TGTGCCACCAGCCGGGACAGGGTGGACTATGGCTACACCTTC.

Here the CDR3 DNA reads TGTGCCAGTAGAGGGGGGGTGAACACTGAAGCTTTCTTT. Translated: CASRGGVNTEAFF. This rearrangement joins TRBV19 to TRBJ1-1, with a possible D match to TRBD1 (6 bases). CDR1 is LNHDA, CDR2 SQIVND, per germline (reference sequence). V was pared by 6 bases and J by 0 bases, with 8 bases between. The CDR3 extends over 13 amino acids.

This chain connects TRBV14 to TRBJ1-4; unclear D gene. The germline V and J ends were trimmed by 1 base and 4 bases, with 7 bases remaining between them. Germline V lookup: CDR1 SGHDN, CDR2 FVKESK. This CDR3 is built from 14 residues. DNA of the CDR3: TGTGCCAGCAGCCAAGCAGTTTTTAATGAAAAACTGTTTTTT. Translating it yields CASSQAVFNEKLFF.

The gene calls are TRBV28 and TRBJ1-4; 7 bases align to TRBD1. V trimming: 5 bases; J trimming: 0 bases; junction bases outside the gene matches: 9. The germline V gene has CDR1 MDHEN and CDR2 SYDVKM. The CDR3 consists of 17 residues. The CDR3 protein is CASSAGRQGTTNEKLFF. CDR3 DNA: TGTGCCAGCAGTGCAGGAAGACAGGGAACAACTAATGAAAAACTGTTTTTT.

This chain connects TRBV18 to TRBJ1-1; 7 positions agree with TRBD1. CDR3 length: 16 amino acids. Germline V gene data show CDR1 as KGHSH and CDR2 as LQKENI. V lost 3 bases and J lost 1; bases outside the gene matches: 8. CDR3 loop: CASSPRTGAQNTEAFF. CDR3 bases: TGTGCCAGCTCACCTAGAACAGGGGCGCAGAACACTGAAGCTTTCTTT.

This chain connects TRBV2 to TRBJ1-6; D possibly corresponds to TRBD1 (6 bases). This CDR3 is 14 amino acids long. In germline, CDR1 is SNHLY, CDR2 FYNNEI. V was shortened by 6 bases and J by 6 bases, with 12 bases between the two germline ends. The CDR3, as DNA: TGTGCCAGCAGACCGGGACAAGGTAATTCACCCCTCCACTTT. Translated, it gives CASRPGQGNSPLHF. Full variable domain (remainder filled in from reference TRBV2 and TRBJ1-6): EPEVTQTPSHQVTQMGQEVILRCVPISNHLYFYWYRQILGQKVEFLVSFYNNEISEKSEIFDDQFSVERPDGSNFTLKIRSTKLEDSAMYFCASRPGQGNSPLHFGNGTRLTVT.